Listed below are T cell receptor beta chains from one sample, sequenced in a study of T cell repertoires in cytomegalovirus infection. One entry per CDR3 protein results from TCRdb running MiXCR on the reads. The sample carries 510,000 or so distinct CDR3 sequences, less than 30% recorded once. Sequencing was performed on PBMCs. The source is a human donor in good health (CMV status not recorded). Some clones in this sample may be carry-over from other donors' samples. Each CDR3 is given with its conserved first and last residue. D genes are given only for firm matches. Not every row has a clone size; where given, it reads once, few, many or a size class.

d_call	v_call	j_call	clone_size	cdr3_nt	cdr3_aa
.	TRBV28	TRBJ2-4	.	TGTGCCAGCAGTGTGGGCGGGGGCGTAAAAAACATTCAGTACTTC	CASSVGGGVKNIQYF
.	TRBV6-1	TRBJ2-5	few	TGTGCCAGCAGTTTGACAATCCTGGGGACCCAGTACTTC	CASSLTILGTQYF
TRBD2	TRBV4-3	TRBJ2-3	many	TGCGCCAGCAGGCGTTACGGGGCGGGAGAAAGCACAGATACGCAGTATTTT	CASRRYGAGESTDTQYF
TRBD1	TRBV20-1	TRBJ2-7	.	TGCAGTGCACAGGGACAGATTAACTACGAGCAGTACTTC	CSAQGQINYEQYF
TRBD1	TRBV2	TRBJ2-5	few	TGTGCCAGCACTGCCTCCACAGGGGGCGGGGAGACCCAGTACTTC	CASTASTGGGETQYF
.	TRBV6-5	TRBJ2-5	few	TGTGCCAGCAGTTACTCGGTGGGCCCGTACCAAGAGACCCAGTACTTC	CASSYSVGPYQETQYF
TRBD1	TRBV10-3	TRBJ2-4	.	TGTGCCATCAGTCGGGGACAGGGGTTAGACAAAAACATTCAGTACTTC	CAISRGQGLDKNIQYF
.	TRBV19	TRBJ1-1	few	TGTGCCAGTCGAGCCCTCTCCTCTGGGCCAGCTTTCTTT	CASRALSSGPAFF
.	TRBV6-2/TRBV6-3	TRBJ1-3	.	TGTGCCAGCAGTGCCACCTCTGGAAACACCATATATTTT	CASSATSGNTIYF
.	TRBV28	TRBJ1-2	.	TGTGCCAGCAGTTTCTTGGGGGCCCCCGCCTATGGCTACACCTTC	CASSFLGAPAYGYTF
.	TRBV5-6	TRBJ2-1	once	TGTGCCAGCAGCCCCGGACAGAGCCACAATGAGCAGTTCTTC	CASSPGQSHNEQFF
.	TRBV7-2	TRBJ2-2	many	TGTGCCAGCAGTACCCCCTGGACCCTGTCGAACACCGGGGAGCTGTTTTTT	CASSTPWTLSNTGELFF
TRBD2	TRBV29-1	TRBJ2-7	once	TGCAGCGTGGACCAGCGGGGGAGCTCGTACGAGCAGTACTTC	CSVDQRGSSYEQYF
.	TRBV12-3/TRBV12-4	TRBJ1-3	.	TGTGCCGCCCGAGCCCGGACAGCTTTCTCTGGAAACACCATATATTTT	CAARARTAFSGNTIYF
.	TRBV10-3	TRBJ1-6	few	TGTGCCACCAGGGGAGCGGGTTATAATTCACCCCTCCACTTT	CATRGAGYNSPLHF
TRBD2	TRBV20-1	TRBJ2-7	few	TGCAGTGCCACGGGCGGGACTAGCGGGACAAGCGAGCAGTACTTC	CSATGGTSGTSEQYF
TRBD2	TRBV4-1	TRBJ2-2	.	TGCGCCACCAGACTAGCGGAGAACACCGGGGAGCTGTTTTTT	CATRLAENTGELFF
.	TRBV7-2	TRBJ2-3	.	TGTGCCAGCAGCTTAGCTTTCGCGGCGGACCTTGGGACGCAGTATTTT	CASSLAFAADLGTQYF
.	TRBV28	TRBJ1-3	.	TGTGCCAGCAGTCCTCCTTCCGGGGCGCTTGGAAACACCATATATTTT	CASSPPSGALGNTIYF
TRBD2	TRBV12-3/TRBV12-4	TRBJ2-2	.	TGTGCCAGCAGGAGGGGGGTAGCGGGAGGGCACACCGGGGAGCTGTTTTTT	CASRRGVAGGHTGELFF
.	TRBV12-3/TRBV12-4	TRBJ2-2	.	TGTGCCAGCAGTTTATCTAACAGCCGCGGGGAGCTGTTTTTT	CASSLSNSRGELFF
TRBD2	TRBV11-3	TRBJ2-1	few	TGTGCCAGCAGCTACCAGGGGGCTAGCGGGAGTGGTGAGCAGTTCTTC	CASSYQGASGSGEQFF
TRBD1	TRBV12-3/TRBV12-4	TRBJ1-3	few	TGTGCCAGCGTTAGCGGACAGGGGACTGGAAACACCATATATTTT	CASVSGQGTGNTIYF
TRBD2	TRBV9	TRBJ2-5	once	TGTGCCAGCAGCGTAGCACTAGCGGGAGCCTTAGAGACCCAGTACTTC	CASSVALAGALETQYF
.	TRBV12-3/TRBV12-4	TRBJ2-5	.	TGTGCCAGCAGCCCATGGGGGTCGGCGGAGACCCAGTACTTC	CASSPWGSAETQYF
.	TRBV18	TRBJ2-3	.	TGTGCCAGCTCACCATCCTACACAGATACGCAGTATTTT	CASSPSYTDTQYF
TRBD2	TRBV7-2	TRBJ2-5	many	TGTGCCAGCAGCTCAGGGCGGCGGGAGATTGAAGAGACCCAGTACTTC	CASSSGRREIEETQYF
.	TRBV20-1	TRBJ2-1	.	TGCAGTGCTAGAGATCTCCCCGGGGCGGGTGAGCAGTTCTTC	CSARDLPGAGEQFF
.	TRBV2	TRBJ1-5	.	TGTGCCAGCAAAAGGGAGAATCAGCCCCAGCATTTT	CASKRENQPQHF
TRBD2	TRBV27	TRBJ2-3	few	TGTGCCAGCAGTCCCTGGCGCACGGGACTAGCGGGTACAGATACGCAGTATTTT	CASSPWRTGLAGTDTQYF
.	TRBV18	TRBJ2-7	few	TGTGCCAGCTCACCGATCGCGGCTACTTCTTCCATTCGGGACGAGCAGTACTTC	CASSPIAATSSIRDEQYF
TRBD1	TRBV7-3	TRBJ2-7	many	TGTGCCAGCAGCTTAACCCGGGACAGGGTTGACGAGCAGTACTTC	CASSLTRDRVDEQYF
TRBD2	TRBV14	TRBJ2-5	few	TGTGCCAGCAGCCAAGGGGGACTATCGGCAGAGACCCAGTACTTC	CASSQGGLSAETQYF
.	TRBV11-3	TRBJ2-1	few	TGTGCCAGCAGCTTAGAAAGTGGTGCGTTGAGCTCCTACAATGAGCAGTTCTTC	CASSLESGALSSYNEQFF
.	TRBV2	TRBJ2-7	.	TGTGCCAGCAGTGTAGAACAGGGCTACGAGCAGTACTTC	CASSVEQGYEQYF
TRBD2	TRBV7-2	TRBJ2-1	many	TGTGCCAGCAGCTTAGCTTTACTAGCGGGCTCCTACAATGAGCAGTTCTTC	CASSLALLAGSYNEQFF
.	TRBV29-1	TRBJ1-1	few	TGCAGCGTTGACTCTAGGACAGAGGGTGAAGCTTTCTTT	CSVDSRTEGEAFF